A single sample is the source of the 17 T cell receptor beta chains below, sequenced in a study of T cell responses to AZD1222 COVID-19 vaccine. Sequenced by immunoSEQ multiplex PCR; TCRdb stores in-frame clones only, minus some. The table has roughly 80,000 clones, roughly 87% seen once. The sample consisted of peripheral blood, taken 28 days after the second AZD1222 dose. The receptors originated from an adult who received the AZD1222 COVID-19 vaccine.

The DNA of the CDR3 is TGTGCCAGTAGTATGGTCAATCAGCCCCAGCATTTT. Its translation: CASSMVNQPQHF. The chain links TRBV19 to TRBJ1-5; D unresolved. CDR1 is LNHDA, CDR2 SQIVND, per germline (reference sequence). V dropped 3 bases and J dropped 3 bases, with 3 bases sitting between them. CDR3 length equals 12 residues.

This clone was found a few times. This chain uses TRBV9 with TRBJ2-5; no clear D gene. Germline CDR1 and CDR2: SGDLS and YYNGEE. Trimming removed 0 bases from V and 9 bases from J, with 18 bases in between. The CDR3 contains 15 residues. CDR3 in DNA: TGTGCCAGCAGCGTAGGGTCAGAGTCAGCCCGGGCCCAGTACTTC. Protein: CASSVGSESARAQYF. Variable domain in full (rest from reference TRBV9 and TRBJ2-5): DSGVTQTPKHLITATGQRVTLRCSPRSGDLSVYWYQQSLDQGLQFLIQYYNGEERAKGNILERFSAQQFPDLHSELNLSSLELGDSALYFCASSVGSESARAQYFGPGTRLLVL.

The rearrangement links TRBV5-1 to TRBJ1-2, with D unresolved. With 1 base removed from V and 5 bases from J, the gap between germline ends came to 12 bases. The CDR3 is 14 residues long. Germline CDR1 and CDR2: SGHRS and YFSETQ. CDR3 nucleotide sequence: TGCGCCAGCAGCTTGTCGAGCTATTCTTATGGCTACACCTTC. Protein: CASSLSSYSYGYTF.

The sample holds one count of this clone. The chain joins TRBV30 to TRBJ2-3, with 10 bases aligning to TRBD1. This CDR3 has 14 residues. Germline lookup yields CDR1 GTSNPN and CDR2 SVGIG (reference sequence). V shed 4 bases, J shed 5 bases, and the junction held 6 bases outside the gene matches. This CDR3 is CAWTPGQGRDTQYF. In DNA form, the CDR3 reads TGTGCCTGGACCCCGGGACAGGGGCGAGATACGCAGTATTTT.

The chain recombines TRBV28 with TRBJ2-7, with D hard to call. The CDR3 has 15 amino acids. The V end lost 3 bases, the J end lost 3 bases, and 15 bases lay between the germline ends. Germline V gives CDR1 MDHEN, CDR2 SYDVKM. This CDR3 reads CASSLGRTGVYEQYF. The CDR3 DNA reads as TGTGCCAGCAGTTTGGGCCGTACGGGTGTCTACGAGCAGTACTTC.

The V and J genes are TRBV27 and TRBJ2-4; no clear D. Trimming took off 5 bases at V and 0 bases at J, with 8 bases between the two ends. Germline CDR1 and CDR2: MNHEY and SMNVEV (reference sequence). This CDR3 is 14 amino acids long. The DNA of the CDR3 is TGTGCCAGCAGTAGCCCGTTAGCCAAAAACATTCAGTACTTC. Residues: CASSSPLAKNIQYF.

DNA for the CDR3: TGTGCCAGCAATCACCGGGACAACTCCTTTCCCTACAATGAGCAGTTCTTC. Translating gives CASNHRDNSFPYNEQFF. The chain couples TRBV2 to TRBJ2-1; a weak D match, TRBD1 (6 bases). The CDR3 contains 17 residues. Germline V gene sequence: CDR1 SNHLY, CDR2 FYNNEI. V lost 7 bases, J lost 2 bases, and 21 bases lay in between.

To note about this clone: One end of the junction varies from germline; a read error may be responsible. Written as DNA, the CDR3 is TGTGCTAGCAGCAGAGGACTAGCGGAGCACAATGAGCAGTTCTTC. Its translation: CASSRGLAEHNEQFF. This sequence joins TRBV7-7 and TRBJ2-1, with TRBD2 matching 10 bases. CDR3 length equals 15 residues. Germline-derived CDR1 and CDR2 are SSHAT and FNYEAQ (reference sequence).

Comment on this clone: Other nucleotide sequences from this sample produce the same CDR3. J is TRBJ2-5 and V is TRBV18; D gene ambiguous. The CDR3 sequence is 12 residues long. From germline, CDR1 is KGHSH and CDR2 LQKENI. The germline V and J ends were trimmed by 2 bases and 3 bases, with 4 bases remaining between them. The CDR3 reads CASSPVKETQYF. Here the CDR3 DNA reads TGTGCCAGCTCACCAGTCAAAGAGACCCAGTACTTC.

This clone was picked up one time. The gene calls are TRBV6-6 and TRBJ1-5; D gene ambiguous. The V end was cut by 4 bases, the J end by 5 bases, with 9 bases between. Germline V CDR1 and CDR2: MNHNY, SVGAGI (reference sequence). CDR3 length: 13 amino acids. The CDR3: CASSWGGDQPQHF. Written as DNA, the CDR3 is TGTGCCAGCAGTTGGGGTGGGGATCAGCCCCAGCATTTT.

V gene TRBV24-1 combines with J gene TRBJ1-6, with D hard to call. Trimming left V 7 bases short and J 9 bases short, with 15 bases between. The V gene's germline CDR1 is KGHDR and CDR2 SFDVKD. The length of the CDR3 is 14 residues. The CDR3 loop is CATRWKVTRSPLHF. The CDR3 DNA sequence: TGTGCCACCAGATGGAAAGTGACCCGTTCACCCCTCCACTTT.

V and J are TRBV10-3 and TRBJ1-5; D uncertain. The CDR3 has 15 amino acids. Per the germline V gene, CDR1 is ENHRY and CDR2 is SYGVKD. Trimming left V 0 bases short and J 7 bases short, with 13 bases between. Here the CDR3 reads CAISESDRTGQPQHF. In nucleotides, the CDR3 is TGTGCCATCAGTGAGTCTGATAGAACGGGACAGCCCCAGCATTTT.

Only one count was recorded for this clone. The J gene is TRBJ1-1, the V gene TRBV27; D is unresolved. In germline, CDR1 is MNHEY, CDR2 SMNVEV (reference sequence). The CDR3 is 17 residues long. The V gene lost 2 bases and the J gene lost 0 bases, with 16 bases spanning the gap. CDR3 residues: CASSLAPTHGMNTEAFF. CDR3 sequence (DNA): TGTGCCAGCAGTTTAGCCCCCACCCATGGGATGAACACTGAAGCTTTCTTT.

The chain employs TRBV4-2 and TRBJ2-7, with D unclear. The germline gives CDR1 LGHNA, CDR2 YNFKEQ. There are 11 residues in the CDR3. The V gene lost 1 base and the J gene lost 6 bases, with 4 bases spanning the gap. The CDR3 sequence: CASSQASEQYF. CDR3 nucleotides: TGTGCCAGCAGCCAAGCCAGCGAGCAGTACTTC.

The chain recombines TRBV18 with TRBJ2-1, with TRBD1 identical over 8 bases. The V gene's germline CDR1 is KGHSH and CDR2 LQKENI. The CDR3 totals 17 residues. Germline trimming cut 0 bases from V and 9 bases from J; bases unmatched to any gene: 13. The CDR3 region has the DNA TGTGCCAGCTCACCACCAGGTCCCGGGACAGGTTTAGGTGAGCAGTTCTTC. This gives the protein CASSPPGPGTGLGEQFF.

The genes are TRBV3-1 (or the pseudogene TRBV3-2) and TRBJ2-3, with 15 bases aligning to TRBD2. V shed 4 bases and J 2 bases; nucleotides not matched to a gene: 16. The CDR3 has 21 residues. Germline CDR1 reads LGHDT; CDR2 reads YNNKEL (reference sequence). CDR3 in amino acids: CASSLRNGLAGGLSPTDTQYF. DNA of the CDR3: TGTGCCAGCAGCCTTCGAAATGGACTAGCGGGGGGGCTGAGCCCCACAGATACGCAGTATTTT.

CDR3 coding DNA: TGTGCCAGCAGCTTAGGACACGGAAACACCATATATTTT. Its translation is CASSLGHGNTIYF. The genes are TRBV7-2 and TRBJ1-3; D unresolved. The V end lost 1 base, the J end lost 4 bases, and 5 bases lay between the germline ends. CDR3 length equals 13 residues. Germline CDR1 is SGHTA and CDR2 is FQGNSA.